These T cell receptor beta chains were read from a single sample in a study of shared clonotypes between healthy human individuals. Sequencing was performed with immunoSEQ multiplex PCR; in TCRdb, only in-frame clones are kept and a portion is missing. The sample contains about 2 million clones, 90% to 95% of which appear only once. The sequenced sample consisted of naive CD4+ T cells sorted from blood. Every receptor here comes from a man in his late teens or twenties in good health. Each CDR3 is given with its conserved first and last residue. A D gene is named only where the DNA matches it firmly. For some rows the clone size is stated as once, few or many, or as a class when expanded; others skip it.

CDR3: CATRGVETQYF
DNA: TGTGCCACGCGGGGGGTGGAGACCCAGTACTTC
J: TRBJ2-5
length: 11
size: -
D: TRBD2
V: TRBV10-3

CDR3: CASSQAEALSGNTIYF
DNA: TGCGCCAGCAGCCAAGCGGAGGCCCTCTCTGGAAACACCATATATTTT
J: TRBJ1-3
length: 16
size: -
D: -
V: TRBV4-3

CDR3: CASSWQGKAHEQYF
DNA: TGTGCCAGCAGCTGGCAGGGGAAGGCTCACGAGCAGTACTTC
J: TRBJ2-7
length: 14
size: -
D: -
V: TRBV25-1

CDR3: CASRTVAGFEETQYF
DNA: TGTGCCAGCAGAACGGTTGCAGGGTTCGAGGAGACCCAGTACTTC
J: TRBJ2-5
length: 15
size: once
D: -
V: TRBV27

CDR3: CASSPWDRGKVGIYEQYF
DNA: TGTGCCAGCAGCCCGTGGGACAGGGGGAAAGTTGGTATATACGAGCAGTACTTC
J: TRBJ2-7
length: 18
size: -
D: TRBD1
V: TRBV7-2

CDR3: CASSLDWVGGTIYF
DNA: TGTGCCAGCAGCTTAGACTGGGTCGGGGGCACCATATATTTT
J: TRBJ1-3
length: 14
size: -
D: -
V: TRBV11-2

CDR3: CASSVVEGERGYTF
DNA: TGTGCCAGCAGCGTAGTGGAAGGAGAGCGTGGCTACACCTTC
J: TRBJ1-2
length: 14
size: -
D: -
V: TRBV9

CDR3: CAISASGSETQYF
DNA: TGTGCCATCAGTGCCAGCGGGAGTGAGACCCAGTACTTC
J: TRBJ2-5
length: 13
size: -
D: TRBD2
V: TRBV10-3

CDR3: CASSLWPGELFF
DNA: TGTGCCAGCAGCTTATGGCCCGGGGAGCTGTTTTTT
J: TRBJ2-2
length: 12
size: -
D: -
V: TRBV13

CDR3: CASSLVAGGGNEQFF
DNA: TGTGCCAGCAGCTTAGTGGCTGGCGGGGGGAATGAGCAGTTCTTC
J: TRBJ2-1
length: 15
size: -
D: TRBD2
V: TRBV7-6

CDR3: CASSPNGGQNEQFF
DNA: TGTGCCAGCTCACCAAACGGGGGACAGAATGAGCAGTTCTTC
J: TRBJ2-1
length: 14
size: once
D: -
V: TRBV18

CDR3: CASSPYDRARNTGELFF
DNA: TGTGCCAGCTCACCGTACGACAGGGCCCGAAACACCGGGGAGCTGTTTTTT
J: TRBJ2-2
length: 17
size: -
D: TRBD1
V: TRBV18

CDR3: CASSRGDRAEKLFF
DNA: TGTGCCAGTAGTAGGGGGGACAGGGCCGAAAAACTGTTTTTT
J: TRBJ1-4
length: 14
size: few
D: TRBD1
V: TRBV19

CDR3: CASSPGQGQPQHF
DNA: TGTGCCAGCAGCCCAGGACAGGGCCAGCCCCAGCATTTT
J: TRBJ1-5
length: 13
size: -
D: TRBD1
V: TRBV5-4

CDR3: CASSPIGLSPGSYNEQFF
DNA: TGTGCCAGCAGCCCCATCGGACTTTCCCCGGGCTCCTACAATGAGCAGTTCTTC
J: TRBJ2-1
length: 18
size: -
D: -
V: TRBV5-4

CDR3: CASSSQGARTGELFF
DNA: TGTGCCAGCAGCTCACAGGGGGCTCGGACCGGGGAGCTGTTTTTT
J: TRBJ2-2
length: 15
size: -
D: TRBD1
V: TRBV5-6

CDR3: CASARGVDYGYTF
DNA: TGTGCCAGCGCGCGGGGGGTTGACTATGGCTACACCTTC
J: TRBJ1-2
length: 13
size: -
D: -
V: TRBV6-5

CDR3: CASSSLAGGPIEQYF
DNA: TGTGCCAGCAGCTCACTAGCGGGAGGGCCGATTGAGCAGTACTTC
J: TRBJ2-7
length: 15
size: -
D: TRBD2
V: TRBV7-2

CDR3: CASSLTEMFYEQYF
DNA: TGTGCCAGCAGTCTGACAGAAATGTTCTACGAGCAGTACTTC
J: TRBJ2-7
length: 14
size: -
D: -
V: TRBV5-8

CDR3: CASDALSNQPQHF
DNA: TGCGCCAGCGACGCCCTTAGCAATCAGCCCCAGCATTTT
J: TRBJ1-5
length: 13
size: -
D: -
V: TRBV10-2

CDR3: CASRRNNSPLHF
DNA: TGTGCCAGCAGGAGGAATAATTCACCCCTCCACTTT
J: TRBJ1-6
length: 12
size: -
D: -
V: TRBV2

CDR3: CASTRTFSNQPQHF
DNA: TGTGCCAGCACCCGGACATTTAGCAATCAGCCCCAGCATTTT
J: TRBJ1-5
length: 14
size: -
D: -
V: TRBV2

CDR3: CASSFRTDPTFTYEQYF
DNA: TGTGCCAGCAGTTTCCGGACAGACCCAACTTTCACCTACGAGCAGTACTTC
J: TRBJ2-7
length: 17
size: -
D: -
V: TRBV27

CDR3: CASNTPMVGEKLFF
DNA: TGTGCCAGCAACACCCCGATGGTGGGGGAAAAACTGTTTTTT
J: TRBJ1-4
length: 14
size: -
D: -
V: TRBV28

CDR3: CAWKTAGVTATNEKLFF
DNA: TGTGCCTGGAAGACCGCAGGGGTAACCGCAACTAATGAAAAACTGTTTTTT
J: TRBJ1-4
length: 17
size: -
D: -
V: TRBV30

CDR3: CSASLEDTQYF
DNA: TGCAGTGCTAGCCTGGAAGATACGCAGTATTTT
J: TRBJ2-3
length: 11
size: -
D: -
V: TRBV20-1

CDR3: CASSQSYTQYF
DNA: TGTGCCAGCAGCCAAAGCTATACGCAGTATTTT
J: TRBJ2-3
length: 11
size: -
D: -
V: TRBV14

CDR3: CASGRSWDEKLFF
DNA: TGTGCCAGCGGACGGAGCTGGGATGAAAAACTGTTTTTT
J: TRBJ1-4
length: 13
size: -
D: -
V: TRBV6-5

CDR3: CASSKVRPETELQETQYF
DNA: TGTGCCAGCAGCAAAGTTAGACCGGAGACAGAACTCCAAGAGACCCAGTACTTC
J: TRBJ2-5
length: 18
size: once
D: -
V: TRBV21-1

CDR3: CASTQTRALADFTDTQYF
DNA: TGTGCCAGCACCCAAACCCGGGCACTAGCGGATTTCACAGATACGCAGTATTTT
J: TRBJ2-3
length: 18
size: -
D: TRBD2
V: TRBV7-9

CDR3: CASSQEGGGGTDTQYF
DNA: TGCGCCAGCAGCCAAGAGGGCGGGGGGGGCACAGATACGCAGTATTTT
J: TRBJ2-3
length: 16
size: -
D: TRBD2
V: TRBV4-1

CDR3: CASSSGGAKDEQFF
DNA: TGTGCCAGCAGTTCAGGGGGGGCTAAAGATGAGCAGTTCTTC
J: TRBJ2-1
length: 14
size: -
D: -
V: TRBV28

CDR3: CASSSGLSSNNEQFF
DNA: TGCGCCAGCAGCTCGGGACTCTCATCGAACAATGAGCAGTTCTTC
J: TRBJ2-1
length: 15
size: -
D: -
V: TRBV5-1

CDR3: CASSLTSGGRYEQYF
DNA: TGTGCCAGCAGCCTAACTAGCGGGGGCCGCTACGAGCAGTACTTC
J: TRBJ2-7
length: 15
size: -
D: TRBD2
V: TRBV7-2

CDR3: CASSLPTGQGTGGYTF
DNA: TGTGCCAGCAGCTTACCCACAGGGCAGGGGACGGGCGGCTACACCTTC
J: TRBJ1-2
length: 16
size: -
D: -
V: TRBV11-3

CDR3: CASSLMGTQETQYF
DNA: TGTGCCAGCAGTTTAATGGGGACACAAGAGACCCAGTACTTC
J: TRBJ2-5
length: 14
size: -
D: -
V: TRBV27

CDR3: CASSLSLAGEKDTQYF
DNA: TGCGCCAGCAGCTTGTCGCTAGCGGGAGAAAAAGATACGCAGTATTTT
J: TRBJ2-3
length: 16
size: -
D: TRBD2
V: TRBV5-1

CDR3: CASSVLDRGVYNSPLHF
DNA: TGTGCCAGCAGCGTACTCGACAGGGGCGTCTATAATTCACCCCTCCACTTT
J: TRBJ1-6
length: 17
size: -
D: TRBD1
V: TRBV9

CDR3: CASTEDSGYQPQHF
DNA: TGTGCCAGTACTGAGGACAGCGGTTATCAGCCCCAGCATTTT
J: TRBJ1-5
length: 14
size: -
D: -
V: TRBV19

CDR3: CATSRDRWTPYEQYF
DNA: TGTGCCACCAGCAGAGATCGCTGGACGCCCTACGAGCAGTACTTC
J: TRBJ2-7
length: 15
size: -
D: -
V: TRBV15

CDR3: CAISAARLNTEAFF
DNA: TGTGCCATCAGTGCAGCACGGTTGAACACTGAAGCTTTCTTT
J: TRBJ1-1
length: 14
size: -
D: -
V: TRBV10-3

CDR3: CASRGTGYEKLFF
DNA: TGTGCCAGCAGAGGGACAGGGTATGAAAAACTGTTTTTT
J: TRBJ1-4
length: 13
size: -
D: TRBD1
V: TRBV7-2

CDR3: CASSQGPTANYGYTF
DNA: TGTGCCAGCTCACAGGGACCTACCGCTAACTATGGCTACACCTTC
J: TRBJ1-2
length: 15
size: -
D: -
V: TRBV18

CDR3: CASSQASGTVKGDTQYF
DNA: TGCGCCAGCAGCCAGGCCTCTGGGACGGTAAAAGGGGATACGCAGTATTTT
J: TRBJ2-3
length: 17
size: once
D: -
V: TRBV4-1

CDR3: CASRLPPVAEYNEQFF
DNA: TGTGCCAGCCGCTTACCACCAGTAGCGGAATACAATGAGCAGTTCTTC
J: TRBJ2-1
length: 16
size: -
D: -
V: TRBV6-6

CDR3: CAWSQGYTGELFF
DNA: TGTGCCTGGAGTCAAGGTTATACCGGGGAGCTGTTTTTT
J: TRBJ2-2
length: 13
size: -
D: -
V: TRBV30

CDR3: CASSPGLVGNEQFF
DNA: TGTGCCAGCTCACCAGGACTAGTGGGGAATGAGCAGTTCTTC
J: TRBJ2-1
length: 14
size: -
D: TRBD2
V: TRBV18

CDR3: CASSLASGLHNEQFF
DNA: TGCGCCAGCAGCTTGGCGAGCGGGCTTCACAATGAGCAGTTCTTC
J: TRBJ2-1
length: 15
size: -
D: -
V: TRBV5-1

CDR3: CASSPQQGFYGYTF
DNA: TGTGCCAGCAGCCCACAACAGGGTTTCTATGGCTACACCTTC
J: TRBJ1-2
length: 14
size: -
D: -
V: TRBV5-6

CDR3: CATGDSLGYTF
DNA: TGTGCCACGGGGGACAGTCTTGGCTACACCTTC
J: TRBJ1-2
length: 11
size: -
D: TRBD1
V: TRBV28

CDR3: CASSLDPSSYEQYF
DNA: TGCGCCAGCAGCCTGGACCCCAGCTCCTACGAGCAGTACTTC
J: TRBJ2-7
length: 14
size: -
D: -
V: TRBV5-1

CDR3: CSAAGQSYEQFF
DNA: TGCAGCGCTGCGGGACAGTCCTATGAGCAGTTCTTC
J: TRBJ2-1
length: 12
size: -
D: -
V: TRBV29-1

CDR3: CASSPSGGDQPQHF
DNA: TGTGCCAGCTCACCTTCGGGGGGCGACCAGCCCCAGCATTTT
J: TRBJ1-5
length: 14
size: -
D: -
V: TRBV18

CDR3: CAISDSGSSNQPQHF
DNA: TGTGCCATCAGTGATTCCGGGTCAAGCAATCAGCCCCAGCATTTT
J: TRBJ1-5
length: 15
size: -
D: -
V: TRBV10-3

CDR3: CASSLAYGSENIQYF
DNA: TGTGCCAGCAGCTTAGCCTATGGCAGTGAAAACATTCAGTACTTC
J: TRBJ2-4
length: 15
size: -
D: -
V: TRBV7-2

CDR3: CATSRGRGSGNTIYF
DNA: TGTGCCACCAGCAGAGGGAGAGGATCGGGAAACACCATATATTTT
J: TRBJ1-3
length: 15
size: once
D: -
V: TRBV15

CDR3: CAWSVTRETQYF
DNA: TGTGCCTGGAGTGTGACACGGGAGACCCAGTACTTC
J: TRBJ2-5
length: 12
size: -
D: -
V: TRBV30

CDR3: CASSTGTGNRNEQYF
DNA: TGTGCCAGTAGTACCGGGACAGGGAATAGGAACGAGCAGTACTTC
J: TRBJ2-7
length: 15
size: -
D: TRBD1
V: TRBV19

CDR3: CASSEALGQGRSPLHF
DNA: TGCGCCAGCAGTGAAGCCCTTGGACAGGGACGATCACCCCTCCACTTT
J: TRBJ1-6
length: 16
size: -
D: TRBD1
V: TRBV2